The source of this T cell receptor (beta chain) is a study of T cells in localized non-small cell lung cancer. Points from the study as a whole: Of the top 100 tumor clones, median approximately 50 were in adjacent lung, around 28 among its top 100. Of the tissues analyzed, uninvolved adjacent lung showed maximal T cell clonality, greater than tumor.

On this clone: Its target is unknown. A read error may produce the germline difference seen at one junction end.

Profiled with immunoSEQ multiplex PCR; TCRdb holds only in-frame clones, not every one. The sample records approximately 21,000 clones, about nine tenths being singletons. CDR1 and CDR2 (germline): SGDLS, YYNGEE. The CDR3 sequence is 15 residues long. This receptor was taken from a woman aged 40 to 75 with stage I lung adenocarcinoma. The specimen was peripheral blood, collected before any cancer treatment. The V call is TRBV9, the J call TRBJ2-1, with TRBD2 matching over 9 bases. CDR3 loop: CASSVEASGIGEQFF. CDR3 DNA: TGTGCCAGTAGCGTAGAAGCTAGCGGGATAGGTGAGCAGTTCTTC.